The T cell receptor beta chain under discussion was sequenced for a study of T cell responses to AZD1222 COVID-19 vaccine. The study's findings and limits: Regions left unmutated in variants are reportedly the target of nearly half of spike-specific TCRs. Only six AZD1222 recipients tested seropositive at baseline. Clonal diversity was possibly underestimated, and the donors were mostly white British, with more females.

The CDR3 length is 12 residues. Germline V gives CDR1 MNHEY, CDR2 SVGEGT. With 2 bases removed from V and 2 bases from J, the gap between germline ends came to 4 bases. The data were produced by immunoSEQ multiplex PCR, yet TCRdb's version contains in-frame clones alone and is incomplete. Among roughly 180,000 clones listed, 90% were seen once. With respect to this clone: Antigen: not known.

The sample here was peripheral blood, taken on day 0 of AZD1222 vaccination. The chain carries TRBV6-2 or TRBV6-3 and TRBJ2-7; no firm D call. The TCR originated in an adult in good health. CDR3 coding DNA: TGTGCCAGCAGTTACGGGACCTACGAGCAGTACTTC. It is translated as CASSYGTYEQYF.